These 21 T cell receptor beta chains originate from one sample sequenced in a study of shared clonotypes between healthy human individuals (dated by TCRdb to the early 2020s). CD8 naive samples were CD45RO-negative cells positively selected for CCR7, giving a CD45RA+CCR7+ population that excluded TemRA cells. The library relied on the immunoSEQ multiplex PCR assay. TCRdb mirrors the immuneACCESS table, restricted to in-frame sequences. Some clones are absent from its copies; in checked studies, under half trace to an unresolved V gene, and the reason for the others is unknown. The sample data list roughly 890,000 clones, and more than 85% of these were observed just once. Of the sample, 24% is held by the ten largest clones. The sequencing sample was made of naive CD8+ T cells sorted from blood. The sample's cell subset or site label, decoded: CD45RA+CCR7+. Receptor source: a man aged 25 to 40 in good health.

The rearrangement links TRBV19 to TRBJ1-1; tentatively, D is TRBD1 (5 bases). The CDR3 loop spans 12 amino acids. V was shortened by 10 bases and J by 5 bases, with 14 bases between the two germline ends. The germline gives CDR1 LNHDA, CDR2 SQIVND (reference sequence). CDR3 protein: CATLGVATEAFF. In DNA form, the CDR3 reads TGTGCCACACTAGGGGTGGCGACTGAAGCTTTCTTT.

The gene calls are TRBV6-6 and TRBJ2-3; 11 nucleotides align to TRBD1. Losses at the gene ends were 4 bases for V and 5 bases for J; bases not matched to a gene: 5. The length of the CDR3 is 15 residues. Germline CDR1 reads MNHNY; CDR2 reads SVGAGI (reference sequence). Here the CDR3 DNA reads TGTGCCAGCAGTTCCCCCGGGACAGGGGGAGATACGCAGTATTTT. As protein: CASSSPGTGGDTQYF.

The J gene is TRBJ2-7, the V gene TRBV19; D is possibly TRBD1 (5 bases). In germline, CDR1 is LNHDA, CDR2 SQIVND (reference sequence). The CDR3 has 16 residues. V shed 5 bases and J shed 2 bases, with 19 bases lying between them. DNA for the CDR3: TGTGCCAGTAGTCTCCAGACAGTGGGAACAACCTACGAGCAGTACTTC. The encoded protein is CASSLQTVGTTYEQYF. Supplemented by reference TRBV19 and TRBJ2-7, the full variable domain reads DGGITQSPKYLFRKEGQNVTLSCEQNLNHDAMYWYRQDPGQGLRLIYYSQIVNDFQKGDIAEGYSVSREKKESFPLTVTSAQKNPTAFYLCASSLQTVGTTYEQYFGPGTRLTVT.

The chain is built from TRBV2 and TRBJ2-4, with unresolved D. The CDR3 spans 14 residues. In germline, CDR1 is SNHLY, CDR2 FYNNEI. V gave up 3 bases and J gave up 3 bases, with 9 bases separating them. The CDR3 spells CASSEAMGKNIQYF. The CDR3 bases are TGTGCCAGCAGTGAGGCTATGGGCAAAAACATTCAGTACTTC.

DNA of the CDR3: TGTGCCAGCAGTTTCTCAGTGGGTCACGAGCAGTACTTC. It translates to CASSFSVGHEQYF. The chain couples TRBV27 to TRBJ2-7; D remains unclear. V was cut by 3 bases and J by 5 bases, with 11 bases left in between. Germline CDR1 and CDR2: MNHEY and SMNVEV (reference sequence). The CDR3 has 13 amino acids.

V gene TRBV29-1 combines with J gene TRBJ2-1; D gene unclear. The germline V gene encodes CDR1 SQVTM and CDR2 ANQGSEA. The CDR3 runs 10 residues. V dropped 4 bases and J dropped 9 bases, with 7 bases sitting between them. The CDR3 is CSVARSEQFF. In nucleotides, the CDR3 is TGCAGCGTTGCTAGATCTGAGCAGTTCTTC.

J is TRBJ2-4 and V is TRBV27; 11 bases map to TRBD2. Germline V lookup: CDR1 MNHEY, CDR2 SMNVEV (reference sequence). With V trimmed by 5 bases and J by 5 bases, 5 bases remained unmatched. The CDR3 spans 15 residues. The CDR3 DNA is TGTGCCAGCAGTCATCTAGCGGGAGGCCAAAACATTCAGTACTTC. Its protein is CASSHLAGGQNIQYF.

The chain links TRBV27 to TRBJ1-1; D possibly corresponds to TRBD1 (6 bases). Germline loops: CDR1 MNHEY, CDR2 SMNVEV (reference sequence). V was pared by 7 bases and J by 1 base, with 13 bases between. The CDR3 covers 14 residues. CDR3 in amino acids: CASTRGGGNTEAFF. For the CDR3, the DNA is TGTGCCAGCACCCGTGGAGGGGGGAACACTGAAGCTTTCTTT.

V usage is TRBV27 and J usage is TRBJ2-7; D is possibly TRBD1 or TRBD2 (5 bases each). V gave up 5 bases and J gave up 6 bases, with 11 bases separating them. Germline CDR1 MNHEY, CDR2 SMNVEV (reference sequence). This CDR3 region has 12 residues. For the CDR3, the DNA is TGTGCCAGCAGTAGGCCGGGGCTCGAGCAGTACTTC. Amino acids: CASSRPGLEQYF.

This chain links TRBV5-8 with TRBJ2-7; TRBD1 might be the D (5 bases). V lost 0 bases and J 0 bases, leaving 10 bases between the germline ends. The CDR3 totals 15 residues. CDR1 is SGHTS, CDR2 YDEGEE, per germline. For the CDR3, the DNA is TGTGCCAGCAGCTTGGGGCAGGGAATCTCCTACGAGCAGTACTTC. It codes for CASSLGQGISYEQYF.

The chain uses TRBV5-5 and TRBJ1-5; D not resolved. The V end was cut by 1 base, the J end by 1 base, with 9 bases between. The germline gives CDR1 SGHKS, CDR2 YYEKEE (reference sequence). The CDR3 runs 15 residues. CDR3 residues: CASSLYSSSNQPQHF. The CDR3 nucleotides are TGTGCCAGCAGCTTGTACAGCTCAAGCAATCAGCCCCAGCATTTT.

This rearrangement joins TRBV5-6 to TRBJ2-1, with 10 nucleotides matching TRBD2. Germline CDR1 is SGHDT and CDR2 is YYEEEE. This CDR3 is 18 amino acids long. V was clipped by 0 bases and J by 5 bases; unmatched bases: 11. This CDR3 reads CASSLGLPASGSHNEQFF. The DNA for the CDR3 is TGTGCCAGCAGCTTGGGACTCCCGGCTAGCGGGAGCCACAATGAGCAGTTCTTC. The full variable domain, its missing parts supplied by reference TRBV5-6 and TRBJ2-1, is DAGVTQSPTHLIKTRGQQVTLRCSPKSGHDTVSWYQQALGQGPQFIFQYYEEEERQRGNFPDRFSGHQFPNYSSELNVNALLLGDSALYLCASSLGLPASGSHNEQFFGPGTRLTVL.

The gene calls are TRBV29-1 and TRBJ1-2; 10 positions match TRBD1. The CDR3 totals 11 residues. Germline trimming cut 4 bases from V and 7 bases from J; bases unmatched to any gene: 0. Germline values: CDR1 SQVTM, CDR2 ANQGSEA. As DNA, the CDR3 is TGCAGCGTTGGGACAGGGGGTGGCTACACCTTC. Its translation: CSVGTGGGYTF.

V and J are TRBV19 and TRBJ2-3, with D possibly matching TRBD2 (5 bases). Trimming took 5 bases from V and 0 from J, leaving 12 bases between them. CDR1 and CDR2 (germline): LNHDA, SQIVND (reference sequence). This CDR3 contains 15 residues. The CDR3 loop reads CASSLIRTSTDTQYF. The CDR3 DNA reads as TGTGCCAGTAGTTTGATCCGGACTAGCACAGATACGCAGTATTTT.

Comment on this clone: Other DNA sequences in the sample encode the same CDR3. The chain uses TRBV29-1 and TRBJ2-7; TRBD1 matches at 8 bases. Germline values: CDR1 SQVTM, CDR2 ANQGSEA. With 6 bases clipped from V and 3 bases from J, the junction kept 4 bases outside the gene matches. This CDR3 region has 12 residues. The CDR3 sequence: CSVEGQDYEQYF. The DNA of the CDR3 is TGCAGCGTAGAGGGACAGGACTACGAGCAGTACTTC.

This sequence joins TRBV19 and TRBJ1-5; no clear D. This CDR3 has 18 amino acids. The germline V and J ends were trimmed by 3 bases and 0 bases, with 18 bases remaining between them. Germline-derived CDR1 and CDR2 are LNHDA and SQIVND (reference sequence). Here the CDR3 DNA reads TGTGCCAGTAGTATTGTGAAGGATGGAGACAATAGCAATCAGCCCCAGCATTTT. Translation: CASSIVKDGDNSNQPQHF.

The V call is TRBV6-6, the J call TRBJ2-3, with unresolved D. Germline V gene data show CDR1 as MNHNY and CDR2 as SVGAGI (reference sequence). This CDR3 region has 12 residues. V was pared by 4 bases and J by 3 bases, with 5 bases between. This CDR3 is CASSLGTDTQYF. The CDR3 DNA is TGTGCCAGCAGTTTGGGGACAGATACGCAGTATTTT.

This chain connects TRBV28 to TRBJ1-5; D unclear. Trimming pared 2 bases from V and 0 bases from J, leaving 20 bases between. The germline gives CDR1 MDHEN, CDR2 SYDVKM. The CDR3 has 19 residues. The CDR3 is CASSLMGVGSGYSNQPQHF. In DNA form, the CDR3 reads TGTGCCAGCAGTTTAATGGGAGTCGGGTCCGGGTATAGCAATCAGCCCCAGCATTTT.

The chain links TRBV7-7 to TRBJ2-4; D gene uncertain. The CDR3 is made up of 12 amino acids. Germline lookup yields CDR1 SSHAT and CDR2 FNYEAQ (reference sequence). The CDR3 region is CALLLQPNIQYF. CDR3 coding DNA: TGTGCTTTACTCCTACAACCTAACATTCAGTACTTC.

The chain recombines TRBV5-1 with TRBJ1-1; perhaps TRBD1 as D (5 bases). CDR1 and CDR2 (germline): SGHRS, YFSETQ. This CDR3 has 17 amino acids. V was shortened by 0 bases and J by 0 bases, with 15 bases between the two germline ends. The DNA for the CDR3 is TGCGCCAGCAGCTTGGTACCCGGGGTAGGGGTGAACACTGAAGCTTTCTTT. Its protein is CASSLVPGVGVNTEAFF.

The chain employs TRBV7-9 and TRBJ1-1, with D unresolved. The CDR3 extends over 16 amino acids. The germline CDR1 and CDR2 sequences are SEHNR and FQNEAQ (reference sequence). The germline V and J ends were trimmed by 2 bases and 3 bases, with 16 bases remaining between them. The CDR3 loop reads CASSLNRLGVYTEAFF. The CDR3 nucleotides are TGTGCCAGCAGCTTAAATCGTCTGGGAGTCTACACTGAAGCTTTCTTT.